This record looks at one TCR beta chain sequence and its context. This CDR3 region has 12 residues. Germline V gives CDR1 MNHEY, CDR2 SVGEGT. V lost 3 bases and J lost 11, with 11 bases in between. Seattle patient enrollment occurred during active infection, with longitudinal follow-up thereafter. The sample comes from a study of blood T cell repertoires in COVID-19. In the study overall: COVID-19 samples from acute and convalescent phases originated in the United States, Italy and Spain. The analysed material was cDNA or gDNA that came from T cells, B-cell-depleted T cells, or PBMCs.

Study processing details: Nucleated cell counts were estimated from reference gene primer amplification. Repertoires were generated with immunoSEQ multiplex PCR, while TCRdb's copy carries only in-frame clones and drops some. The D gene and trimming were derived from the DNA, and the V and J assignments and clone size from that table. Here the sample spans some 350,000 clones, around 87% being singletons. The TCR comes from a woman aged 50 to 60 with COVID-19, enrolled during active disease. Sequencing was carried out using peripheral blood. This rearrangement joins TRBV6-2 or TRBV6-3 to TRBJ1-5, with D uncertain. The CDR3 loop reads CASSYLGAAQHF. The CDR3 DNA reads TGTGCCAGCAGTTATTTAGGAGCGGCCCAGCATTTT.